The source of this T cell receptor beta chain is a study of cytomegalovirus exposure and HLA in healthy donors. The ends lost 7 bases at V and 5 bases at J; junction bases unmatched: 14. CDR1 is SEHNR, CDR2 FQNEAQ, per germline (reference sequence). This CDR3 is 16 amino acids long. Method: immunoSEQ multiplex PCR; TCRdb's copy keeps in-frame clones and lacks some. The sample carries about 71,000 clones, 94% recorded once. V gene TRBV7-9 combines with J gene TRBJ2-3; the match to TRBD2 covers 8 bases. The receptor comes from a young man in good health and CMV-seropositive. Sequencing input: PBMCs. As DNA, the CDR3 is TGTGCCAGCACCCTACTTAAAGCGGGAGCAAGAGATACGCAGTATTTT. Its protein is CASTLLKAGARDTQYF.